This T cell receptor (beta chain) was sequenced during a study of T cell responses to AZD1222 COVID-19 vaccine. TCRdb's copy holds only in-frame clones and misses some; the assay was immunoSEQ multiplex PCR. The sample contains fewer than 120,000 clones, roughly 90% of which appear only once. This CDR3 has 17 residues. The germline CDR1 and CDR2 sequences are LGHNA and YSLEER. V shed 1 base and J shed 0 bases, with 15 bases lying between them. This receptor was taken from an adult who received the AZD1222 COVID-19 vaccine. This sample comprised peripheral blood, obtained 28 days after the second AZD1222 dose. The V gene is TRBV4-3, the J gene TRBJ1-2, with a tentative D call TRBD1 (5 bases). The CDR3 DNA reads TGCGCCAGCAGCCAAGTCCTTGACAGCTACTCTAACTATGGCTACACCTTC. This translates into CASSQVLDSYSNYGYTF.